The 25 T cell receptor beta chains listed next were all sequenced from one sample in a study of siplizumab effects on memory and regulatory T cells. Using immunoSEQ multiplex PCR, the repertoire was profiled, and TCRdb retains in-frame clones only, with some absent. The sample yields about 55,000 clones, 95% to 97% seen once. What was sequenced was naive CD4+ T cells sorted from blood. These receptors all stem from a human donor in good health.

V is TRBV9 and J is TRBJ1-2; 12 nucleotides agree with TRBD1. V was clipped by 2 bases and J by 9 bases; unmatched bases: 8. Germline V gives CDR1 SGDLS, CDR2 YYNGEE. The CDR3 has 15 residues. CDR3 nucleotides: TGTGCCAGCAGCGTCCAGGGACAGGGGGCTCGTAGCTACACCTTC. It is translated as CASSVQGQGARSYTF.

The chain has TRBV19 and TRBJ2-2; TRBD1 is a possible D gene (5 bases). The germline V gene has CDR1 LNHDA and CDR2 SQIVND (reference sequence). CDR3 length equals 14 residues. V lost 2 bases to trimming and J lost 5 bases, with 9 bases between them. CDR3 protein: CASSISTGTGELFF. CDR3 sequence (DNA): TGTGCCAGTAGTATATCAACAGGAACCGGGGAGCTGTTTTTT.

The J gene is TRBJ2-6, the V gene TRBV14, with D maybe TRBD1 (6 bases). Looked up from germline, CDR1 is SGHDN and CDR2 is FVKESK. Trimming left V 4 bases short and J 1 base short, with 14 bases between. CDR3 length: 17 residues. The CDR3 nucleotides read TGTGCCAGCAGCCCCCAACCAGGGGAGTCTGGGGCCAACGTCCTGACTTTC. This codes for CASSPQPGESGANVLTF.

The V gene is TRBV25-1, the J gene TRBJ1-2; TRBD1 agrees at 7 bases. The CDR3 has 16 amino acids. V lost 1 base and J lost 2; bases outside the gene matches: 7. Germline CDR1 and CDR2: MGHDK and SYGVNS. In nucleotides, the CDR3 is TGTGCCAGCAGTGAATCACCCGGACAGGACAACTATGGCTACACCTTC. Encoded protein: CASSESPGQDNYGYTF.

CDR3 DNA: TGTGCTAGTGCCCAGCGGGAGATAAGGTTCTTC. Translation: CASAQREIRFF. The rearrangement joins TRBV12-5 to TRBJ2-1; 8 bases map to TRBD2. CDR3 size: 11 residues. J was trimmed by 15 bases and V by 7 bases; bases with no gene match: 8. Germline-derived CDR1 and CDR2 are LGHNT and FRNRAP.

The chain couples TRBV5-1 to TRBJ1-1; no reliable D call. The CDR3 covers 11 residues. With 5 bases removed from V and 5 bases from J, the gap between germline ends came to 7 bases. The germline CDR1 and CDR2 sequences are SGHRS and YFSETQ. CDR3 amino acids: CASRRETEAFF. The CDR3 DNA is TGCGCCAGCAGAAGGGAGACTGAAGCTTTCTTT.

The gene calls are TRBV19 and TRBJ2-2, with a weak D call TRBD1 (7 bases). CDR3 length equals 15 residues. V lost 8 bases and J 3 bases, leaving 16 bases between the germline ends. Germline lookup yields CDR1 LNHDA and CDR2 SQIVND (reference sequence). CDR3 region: CASEVQGRYTGELFF. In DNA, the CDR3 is TGTGCCAGTGAGGTACAGGGGAGGTACACCGGGGAGCTGTTTTTT.

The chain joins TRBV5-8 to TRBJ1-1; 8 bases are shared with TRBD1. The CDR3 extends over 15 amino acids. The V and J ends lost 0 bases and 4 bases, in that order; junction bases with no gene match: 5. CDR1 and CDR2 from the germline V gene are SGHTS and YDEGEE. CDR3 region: CASSLVPTGGTEAFF. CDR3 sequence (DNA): TGTGCCAGCAGCTTGGTCCCAACAGGGGGCACTGAAGCTTTCTTT.

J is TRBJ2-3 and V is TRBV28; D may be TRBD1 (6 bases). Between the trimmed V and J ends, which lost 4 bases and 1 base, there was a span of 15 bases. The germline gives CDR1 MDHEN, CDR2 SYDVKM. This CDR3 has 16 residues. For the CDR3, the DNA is TGTGCCAGCAGTTGGGGGCGGTCTTTGCGCACAGATACGCAGTATTTT. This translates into CASSWGRSLRTDTQYF.

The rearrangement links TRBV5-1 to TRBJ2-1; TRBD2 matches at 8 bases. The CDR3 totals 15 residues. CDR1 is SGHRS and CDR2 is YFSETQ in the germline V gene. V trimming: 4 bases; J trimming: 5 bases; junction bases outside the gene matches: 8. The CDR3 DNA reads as TGCGCCAGCAGCCGAGCGGGAGAATTAAACAATGAGCAGTTCTTC. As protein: CASSRAGELNNEQFF.

The CDR3 DNA reads TGCGCCAGCAGCTTTTTCCCTAGCGGACCCGGGGCAGATACGCAGTATTTT. It yields the protein CASSFFPSGPGADTQYF. The rearrangement links TRBV5-1 to TRBJ2-3; 7 positions agree with TRBD2. The CDR3 sequence is 17 residues long. V gave up 2 bases and J gave up 4 bases; unmatched junction bases: 13. Germline V gene data show CDR1 as SGHRS and CDR2 as YFSETQ.

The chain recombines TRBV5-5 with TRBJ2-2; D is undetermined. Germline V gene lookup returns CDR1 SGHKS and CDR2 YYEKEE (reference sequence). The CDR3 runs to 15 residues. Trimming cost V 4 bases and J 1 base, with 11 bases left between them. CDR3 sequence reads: CASSGRTMNTGELFF. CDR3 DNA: TGTGCCAGCAGCGGACGGACGATGAACACCGGGGAGCTGTTTTTT.

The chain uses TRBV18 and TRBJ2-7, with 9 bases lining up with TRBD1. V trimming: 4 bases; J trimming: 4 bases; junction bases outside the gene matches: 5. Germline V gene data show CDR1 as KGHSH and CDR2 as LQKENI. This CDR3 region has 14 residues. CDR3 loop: CASSRAQGAYEQYF. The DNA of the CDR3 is TGTGCCAGCTCACGAGCACAGGGGGCTTACGAGCAGTACTTC. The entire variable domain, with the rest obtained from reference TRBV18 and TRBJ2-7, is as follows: NAGVMQNPRHLVRRRGQEARLRCSPMKGHSHVYWYRQLPEEGLKFMVYLQKENIIDESGMPKERFSAEFPKEGPSILRIQQVVRGDSAAYFCASSRAQGAYEQYFGPGTRLTVT.

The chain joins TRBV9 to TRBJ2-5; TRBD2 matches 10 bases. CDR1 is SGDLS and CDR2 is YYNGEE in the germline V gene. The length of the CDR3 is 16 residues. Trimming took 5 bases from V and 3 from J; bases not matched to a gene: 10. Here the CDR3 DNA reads TGTGCCAGCAGTCTAGGGCTAGCGGGAGTGGAAGAGACCCAGTACTTC. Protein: CASSLGLAGVEETQYF.

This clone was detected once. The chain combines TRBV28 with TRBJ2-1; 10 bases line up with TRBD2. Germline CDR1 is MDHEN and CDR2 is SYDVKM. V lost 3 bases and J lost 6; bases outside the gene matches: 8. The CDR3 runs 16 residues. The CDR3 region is CASSFQWLAGANEQFF. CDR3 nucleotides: TGTGCCAGCAGTTTTCAGTGGCTAGCGGGAGCCAATGAGCAGTTCTTC. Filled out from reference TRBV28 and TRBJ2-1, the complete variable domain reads DVKVTQSSRYLVKRTGEKVFLECVQDMDHENMFWYRQDPGLGLRLIYFSYDVKMKEKGDIPEGYSVSREKKERFSLILESASTNQTSMYLCASSFQWLAGANEQFFGPGTRLTVL.

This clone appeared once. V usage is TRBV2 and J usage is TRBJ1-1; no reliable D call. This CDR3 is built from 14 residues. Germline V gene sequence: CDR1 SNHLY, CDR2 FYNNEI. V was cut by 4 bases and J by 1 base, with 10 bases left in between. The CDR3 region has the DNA TGTGCCAGCAGTGGTGACATCCCGAACACTGAAGCTTTCTTT. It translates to CASSGDIPNTEAFF. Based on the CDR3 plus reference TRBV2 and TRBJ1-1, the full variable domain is EPEVTQTPSHQVTQMGQEVILRCVPISNHLYFYWYRQILGQKVEFLVSFYNNEISEKSEIFDDQFSVERPDGSNFTLKIRSTKLEDSAMYFCASSGDIPNTEAFFGQGTRLTVV.

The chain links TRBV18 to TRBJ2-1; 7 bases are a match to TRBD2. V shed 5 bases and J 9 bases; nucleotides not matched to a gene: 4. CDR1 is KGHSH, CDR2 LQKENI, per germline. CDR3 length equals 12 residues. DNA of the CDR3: TGTGCCAGCTCAGGGAGGGATGGTGAGCAGTTCTTC. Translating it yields CASSGRDGEQFF. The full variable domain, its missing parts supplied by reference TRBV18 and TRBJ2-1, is NAGVMQNPRHLVRRRGQEARLRCSPMKGHSHVYWYRQLPEEGLKFMVYLQKENIIDESGMPKERFSAEFPKEGPSILRIQQVVRGDSAAYFCASSGRDGEQFFGPGTRLTVL.

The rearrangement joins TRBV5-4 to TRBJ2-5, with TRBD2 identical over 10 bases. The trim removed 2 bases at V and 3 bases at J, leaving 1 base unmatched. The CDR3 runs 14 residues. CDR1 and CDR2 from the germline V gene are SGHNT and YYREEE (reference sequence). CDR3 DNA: TGTGCCAGCAGCTTAGCGGGGGGGGAAGAGACCCAGTACTTC. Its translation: CASSLAGGEETQYF.

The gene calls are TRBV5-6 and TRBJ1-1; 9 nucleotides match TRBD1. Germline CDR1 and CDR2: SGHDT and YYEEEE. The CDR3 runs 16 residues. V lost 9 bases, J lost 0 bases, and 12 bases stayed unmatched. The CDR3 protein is CATTSGDRVMNTEAFF. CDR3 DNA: TGTGCCACCACATCGGGGGACAGGGTTATGAACACTGAAGCTTTCTTT.

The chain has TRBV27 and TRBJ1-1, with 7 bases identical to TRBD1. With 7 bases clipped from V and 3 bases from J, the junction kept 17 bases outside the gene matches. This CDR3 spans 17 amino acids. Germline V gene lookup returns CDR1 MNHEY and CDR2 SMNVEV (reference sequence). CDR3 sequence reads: CASKMRQGLARDTEAFF. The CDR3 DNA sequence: TGTGCCAGCAAGATGAGACAGGGATTGGCGCGGGACACTGAAGCTTTCTTT.

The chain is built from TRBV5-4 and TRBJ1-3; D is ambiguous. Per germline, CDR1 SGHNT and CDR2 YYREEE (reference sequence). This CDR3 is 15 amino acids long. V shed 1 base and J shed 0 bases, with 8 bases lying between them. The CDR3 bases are TGTGCCAGCAGCTTGCGGTCCGTCTCTGGAAACACCATATATTTT. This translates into CASSLRSVSGNTIYF.

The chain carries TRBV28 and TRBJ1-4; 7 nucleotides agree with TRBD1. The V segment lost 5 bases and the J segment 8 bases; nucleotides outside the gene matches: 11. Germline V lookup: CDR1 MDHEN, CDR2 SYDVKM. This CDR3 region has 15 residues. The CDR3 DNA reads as TGTGCCAGCAGTCTGATGACAGGGCCTATCGAAAAACTGTTTTTT. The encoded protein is CASSLMTGPIEKLFF.

This chain's CDR3 is CASSLVQNTEAFF. The CDR3 region has the DNA TGTGCCAGCAGTTTAGTCCAGAACACTGAAGCTTTCTTT. The chain joins TRBV28 to TRBJ1-1, with unresolved D. Germline CDR1 reads MDHEN; CDR2 reads SYDVKM. V was trimmed by 2 bases and J by 1 base, leaving 5 bases between them. The CDR3 length is 13 residues.

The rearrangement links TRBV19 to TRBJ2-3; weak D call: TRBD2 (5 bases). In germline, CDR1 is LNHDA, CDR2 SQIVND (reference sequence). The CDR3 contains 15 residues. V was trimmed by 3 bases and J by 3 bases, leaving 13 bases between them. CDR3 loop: CASSILGEVTDTQYF. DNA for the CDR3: TGTGCCAGTAGTATTTTGGGAGAGGTAACAGATACGCAGTATTTT.

The CDR3 nucleotides are TGTGCCAGCAGCGCGTGGGGCGGAGGCGGCACAGATACGCAGTATTTT. Translated, it gives CASSAWGGGGTDTQYF. This chain uses TRBV9 with TRBJ2-3; either TRBD1 or TRBD2 may fit D (5 bases each). This CDR3 spans 16 amino acids. Germline V gene sequence: CDR1 SGDLS, CDR2 YYNGEE. Deletions cut 3 bases from V and 1 base from J, with 15 bases between. The whole variable domain, filled in from reference TRBV9 and TRBJ2-3, reads DSGVTQTPKHLITATGQRVTLRCSPRSGDLSVYWYQQSLDQGLQFLIQYYNGEERAKGNILERFSAQQFPDLHSELNLSSLELGDSALYFCASSAWGGGGTDTQYFGPGTRLTVL.